This T cell receptor beta chain is drawn from a study of shared clonotypes between healthy human individuals. Points from the study as a whole: Blood was the only sampled material, and tissue repertoires likely differ.

Replicate PCRs run on sorted subsets employed roughly 180 ng DNA, approximately 30,000 T cell genomes. The repertoire was sequenced with immunoSEQ multiplex PCR; TCRdb's copy has only in-frame clones and lacks some. The data show about 1.9 million clones, just under 95% seen once. A note on this clone: Antigen specificity is unknown.

CD8 cells regarded as naive lacked CD45RO, were positively chosen for CCR7, and omitted terminally differentiated effector memory CD45RA+ cells. The donor population consisted of healthy HIV-negative adults with no recent acute infections or vaccinations. There are 13 residues in the CDR3. V was cut by 7 bases and J by 0 bases, with 10 bases left in between. Germline assignment: CDR1 MNHEY and CDR2 SMNVEV (reference sequence). Sequenced: naive CD8+ T cells from PBMCs. The chain recombines TRBV27 with TRBJ2-7; D gene unclear. This clonotype was sampled from a man aged 18 to 29 in good health. Some clones in this sample may be carry-over from other donors' samples. The CDR3 region is CASTALNSYEQYF. CDR3 nucleotides: TGTGCCAGCACGGCTTTGAACTCCTACGAGCAGTACTTC.